A selection of T cell receptor beta chains follows, all from one sample in a study of T-cell reconstitution after alpha-beta-depleted transplantation in children. TCRdb independently ran MiXCR on the PCR reads; one entry per CDR3 protein. This table has around 410,000 distinct CDR3 sequences, 11% appearing once. The sequenced sample was PBMCs from the stem cell graft donor, obtained from the stem cell graft. The receptor source for this set is a human donor who donated a stem cell graft to a child with acute myeloid leukemia. Each CDR3 is given without its conserved first and last residue. Fields, in order: J gene, V gene, CDR3 protein.

>TRBJ1-1|TRBV10-3
AISGYGGGEAF
>TRBJ1-6|TRBV18
ASSRLENSPLH
>TRBJ1-3|TRBV12-3/TRBV12-4
ASSPGTGVTSGNTIY
>TRBJ2-2|TRBV20-1
SARSVLTGELF
>TRBJ2-1|TRBV6-1
ASWAYSSYNEQF
>TRBJ2-1|TRBV5-1
ASSLVRGTEQF
>TRBJ2-1|TRBV4-2
ASSQTYGTEQF
>TRBJ1-1|TRBV18
ASSPPGWQEAF
>TRBJ2-3|TRBV7-2
ASSGQRGDTQY
>TRBJ2-7|TRBV25-1
ATAKTLYEQY
>TRBJ2-5|TRBV7-3
ASSPGTSGEQETQY
>TRBJ2-3|TRBV5-1
ASSSGLARWDTQY
>TRBJ2-3|TRBV9
ASSVGDSWGHTDTQY
>TRBJ2-1|TRBV4-1
ASSQLQGQGPA
>TRBJ1-1|TRBV29-1
SVETGNTEAF
>TRBJ2-1|TRBV9
ASSARDYSYNEQF
>TRBJ2-1|TRBV20-1
SAPTRWTSGGEQF
>TRBJ2-7|TRBV7-2
ASAGLAGTTYKQY
>TRBJ2-1|TRBV12-3/TRBV12-4
ASSITGTLYNEQF
>TRBJ2-7|TRBV29-1
SVEDRGTGVIYEQY
>TRBJ1-3|TRBV6-1
ASSKTGSSGNTIY
>TRBJ1-2|TRBV12-3/TRBV12-4
ASSFSVDYGYT
>TRBJ1-5|TRBV20-1
SARPGGSNQPQH
>TRBJ2-5|TRBV6-5
ASSYSGQGSAETQY
>TRBJ2-3|TRBV24-1
ATSDYTDTQY
>TRBJ2-5|TRBV5-1
ASSFRLASQETQY
>TRBJ1-4|TRBV7-6
ASSPSFRETGEKLF
>TRBJ2-2|TRBV24-1
ATSDFGGTGELF
>TRBJ2-3|TRBV5-1
ASSFGLAGSLTDTQY
>TRBJ2-1|TRBV7-9
ASSDGGSGYNEQF
>TRBJ1-5|TRBV12-3/TRBV12-4
ASSFEARQPQH
>TRBJ1-1|TRBV18
ASSGDRNTEAF
>TRBJ2-7|TRBV7-8
ASSPGGTTLGLLGEQY
>TRBJ1-4|TRBV20-1
SARPSPGLNEKLF
>TRBJ2-3|TRBV7-2
ASDTGTAYTDTQY
>TRBJ1-1|TRBV25-1
ASLDRGQTEAF
>TRBJ1-2|TRBV12-3/TRBV12-4
ASSPGQMGGYT
>TRBJ2-5|TRBV29-1
SGTGDNQETQY
>TRBJ2-3|TRBV5-6
ASSPPGLPSTDTQY
>TRBJ1-1|TRBV20-1
SALTGGRTEAF
>TRBJ2-1|TRBV20-1
SANRGGRNEQF
>TRBJ1-1|TRBV4-3
ASSLTGGDTEAF
>TRBJ2-4|TRBV4-2
ASSQQDGLAKNIQY
>TRBJ1-6|TRBV20-1
SAETGVYNSPLH
>TRBJ2-1|TRBV9
ASSVAPDSHNEQF
>TRBJ2-3|TRBV6-1
ASSFWVDGGADTQY
>TRBJ2-1|TRBV12-3/TRBV12-4
ANTPGQGVYNEQF
>TRBJ2-5|TRBV7-9
AIGAVEETQY